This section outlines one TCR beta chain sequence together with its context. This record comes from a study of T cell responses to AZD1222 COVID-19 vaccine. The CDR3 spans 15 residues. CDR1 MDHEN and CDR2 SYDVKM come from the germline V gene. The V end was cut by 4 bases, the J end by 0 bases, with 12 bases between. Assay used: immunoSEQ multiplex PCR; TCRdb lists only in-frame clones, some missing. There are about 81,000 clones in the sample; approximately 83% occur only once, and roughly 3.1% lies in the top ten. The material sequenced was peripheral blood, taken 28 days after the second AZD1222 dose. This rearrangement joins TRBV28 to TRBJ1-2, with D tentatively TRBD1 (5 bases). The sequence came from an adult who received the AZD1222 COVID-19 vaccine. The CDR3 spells CASSSPRVANYGYTF. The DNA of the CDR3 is TGTGCCAGCAGTTCCCCCAGGGTGGCTAACTATGGCTACACCTTC.